The next 7 T cell receptor beta chains were all read from a single sample in a study of T cell changes during pregnancy in multiple sclerosis. Libraries were prepared by immunoSEQ multiplex PCR; TCRdb keeps only in-frame clonotypes and omits some of them. Among fewer than 55,000 clones listed, over 80% were seen once. The specimen was peripheral blood. The source of these receptors is a female donor with multiple sclerosis, enrolled in a pregnancy study.

J is TRBJ2-5 and V is TRBV7-2, with TRBD1 identical over 9 bases. V lost 6 bases to trimming and J lost 5 bases; unmatched junction nucleotides: 7. The CDR3 contains 14 residues. From germline, CDR1 is SGHTA and CDR2 FQGNSA. The CDR3 DNA is TGTGCCAGCAGTACGGACAGGGGCGTTGAGACCCAGTACTTC. Amino acid sequence: CASSTDRGVETQYF.

This chain links TRBV2 with TRBJ2-5, with 9 positions matching TRBD2. Trimming took 6 bases from V and 5 from J; bases not matched to a gene: 7. Germline V lookup: CDR1 SNHLY, CDR2 FYNNEI. This CDR3 is built from 14 residues. This CDR3 is CASRPSGIIETQYF. In nucleotides, the CDR3 is TGTGCCAGCAGGCCTAGCGGGATCATCGAGACCCAGTACTTC.

Only one count was recorded for this clone. This rearrangement joins TRBV6-6 to TRBJ2-1; a possible D gene is TRBD2 (6 bases). The CDR3 contains 14 residues. Trimming left V 7 bases short and J 7 bases short, with 17 bases between. CDR1 and CDR2 (germline): MNHNY, SVGAGI (reference sequence). The CDR3, as DNA: TGTGCCAGCAAATGGCGGGATTTGTTAAATGAGCAGTTCTTC. As protein: CASKWRDLLNEQFF.

Turning to this clone: The conserved phenylalanine or tryptophan is not found at the CDR3 terminus, so this likely reflects a read error. No DNA is shown, since the ends of the CDR3 on it are uncertain; the CDR3 is the one TCRdb lists. The genes are TRBV6-1 and TRBJ1-1. The CDR3 spans 12 amino acids, including both terminal residues. CDR1 and CDR2 (germline): MNHNS, SASEGT. CDR3 sequence reads: CASSELPQLDCV.

V gene TRBV4-2 combines with J gene TRBJ2-3, with 11 bases matching TRBD2. Germline V gene lookup returns CDR1 LGHNA and CDR2 YNFKEQ. Trimming removed 0 bases from V and 5 bases from J; junction bases left unmatched: 10. This CDR3 has 18 amino acids. The CDR3 region is CASSQEGGSGRAGDTQYF. DNA of the CDR3: TGTGCCAGCAGCCAAGAGGGCGGTAGCGGGAGGGCCGGAGATACGCAGTATTTT.

This clone was counted a single time. V gene TRBV29-1 combines with J gene TRBJ2-5; TRBD2 aligns across 13 bases. The germline gives CDR1 SQVTM, CDR2 ANQGSEA. The CDR3 length is 18 residues. The J segment lost 4 bases and the V segment lost 2 bases, leaving 13 bases of the junction unmatched. CDR3 sequence (DNA): TGCAGCGTTGAATTTGCCGGGACTAGCGGGAATTCATTAGAGACCCAGTACTTC. Translated, it gives CSVEFAGTSGNSLETQYF.

The chain couples TRBV11-2 to TRBJ2-2; D perhaps matches TRBD2 (5 bases). The V end lost 1 base, the J end lost 0 bases, and 18 bases lay between the germline ends. The CDR3 is 19 amino acids. Germline CDR1 reads SGHAT; CDR2 reads FQNNGV. This chain's CDR3 is CASSLGTWERDSNTGELFF. The CDR3 nucleotides are TGTGCCAGCAGCTTAGGGACTTGGGAACGAGATTCGAACACCGGGGAGCTGTTTTTT.